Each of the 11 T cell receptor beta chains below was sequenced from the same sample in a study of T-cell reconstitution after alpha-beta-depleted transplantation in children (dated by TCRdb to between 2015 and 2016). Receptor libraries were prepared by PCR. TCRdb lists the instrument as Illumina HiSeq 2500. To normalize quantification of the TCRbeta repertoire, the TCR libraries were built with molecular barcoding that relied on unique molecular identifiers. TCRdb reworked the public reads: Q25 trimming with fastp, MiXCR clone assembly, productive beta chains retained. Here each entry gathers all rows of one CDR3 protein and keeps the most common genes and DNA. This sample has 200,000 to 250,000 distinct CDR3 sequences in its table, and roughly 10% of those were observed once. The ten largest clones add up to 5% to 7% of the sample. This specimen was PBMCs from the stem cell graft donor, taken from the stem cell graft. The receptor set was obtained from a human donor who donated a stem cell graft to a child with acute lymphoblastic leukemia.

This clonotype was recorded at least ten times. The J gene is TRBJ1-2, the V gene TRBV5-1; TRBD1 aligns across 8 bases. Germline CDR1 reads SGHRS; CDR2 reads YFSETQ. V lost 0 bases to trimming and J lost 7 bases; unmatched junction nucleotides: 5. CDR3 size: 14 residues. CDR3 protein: CASSLDLDRGGYTF. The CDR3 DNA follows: TGCGCCAGCAGCTTGGACCTAGACAGGGGTGGCTACACCTTC.

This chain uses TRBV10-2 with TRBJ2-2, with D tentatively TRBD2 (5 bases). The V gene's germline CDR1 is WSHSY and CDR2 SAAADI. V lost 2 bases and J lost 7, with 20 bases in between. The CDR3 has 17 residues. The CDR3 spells CASSEPRDPYTDGELFF. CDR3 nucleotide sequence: TGCGCCAGCAGTGAGCCCCGGGATCCATACACGGACGGGGAGCTGTTTTTT.

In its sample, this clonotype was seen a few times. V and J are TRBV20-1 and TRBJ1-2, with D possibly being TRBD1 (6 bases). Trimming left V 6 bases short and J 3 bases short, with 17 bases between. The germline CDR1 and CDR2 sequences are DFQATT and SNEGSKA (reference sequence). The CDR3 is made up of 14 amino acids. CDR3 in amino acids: CSAPGRGLDYGYTF. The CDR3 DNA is TGCAGTGCACCCGGCAGGGGTCTCGACTATGGCTACACCTTC.

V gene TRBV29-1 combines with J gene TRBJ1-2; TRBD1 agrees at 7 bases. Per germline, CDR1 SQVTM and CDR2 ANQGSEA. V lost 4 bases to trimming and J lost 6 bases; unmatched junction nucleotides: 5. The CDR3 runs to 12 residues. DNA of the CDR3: TGCAGCGTTGTACAGGGGACGCATGGCTACACCTTC. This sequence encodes CSVVQGTHGYTF.

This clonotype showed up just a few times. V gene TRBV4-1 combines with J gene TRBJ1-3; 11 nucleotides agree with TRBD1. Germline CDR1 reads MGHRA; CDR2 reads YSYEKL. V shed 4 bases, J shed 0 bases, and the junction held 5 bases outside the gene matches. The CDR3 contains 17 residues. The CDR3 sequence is CASSPGQGANSGNTIYF. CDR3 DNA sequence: TGCGCCAGCAGCCCCGGACAGGGGGCCAACTCTGGAAACACCATATATTTT.

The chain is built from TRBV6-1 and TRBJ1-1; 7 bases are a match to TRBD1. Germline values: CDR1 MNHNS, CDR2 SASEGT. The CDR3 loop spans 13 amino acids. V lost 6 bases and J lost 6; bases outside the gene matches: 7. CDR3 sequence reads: CASSGQADAEAFF. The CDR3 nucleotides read TGTGCCAGCAGCGGACAGGCAGACGCTGAAGCTTTCTTT.

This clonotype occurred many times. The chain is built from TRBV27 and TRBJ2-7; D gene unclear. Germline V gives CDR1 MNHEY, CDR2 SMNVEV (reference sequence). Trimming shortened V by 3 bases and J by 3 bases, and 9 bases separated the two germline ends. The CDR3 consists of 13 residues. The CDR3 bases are TGTGCCAGCAGTTTTACAAGGAACTACGAGCAGTACTTC. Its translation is CASSFTRNYEQYF.

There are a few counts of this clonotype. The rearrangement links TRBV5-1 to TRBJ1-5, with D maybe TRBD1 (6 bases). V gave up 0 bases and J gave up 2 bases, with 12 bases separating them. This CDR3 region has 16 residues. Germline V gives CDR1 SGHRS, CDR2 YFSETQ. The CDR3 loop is CASSLGNREGNQPQHF. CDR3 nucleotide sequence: TGCGCCAGCAGCTTGGGCAACAGGGAGGGCAATCAGCCCCAGCATTTT.

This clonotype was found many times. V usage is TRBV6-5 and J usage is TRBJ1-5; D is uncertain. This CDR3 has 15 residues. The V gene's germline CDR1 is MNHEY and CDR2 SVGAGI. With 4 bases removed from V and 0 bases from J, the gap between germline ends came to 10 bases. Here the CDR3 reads CASSSSESSNQPQHF. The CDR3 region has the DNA TGTGCCAGCAGTTCCTCAGAGTCTAGCAATCAGCCCCAGCATTTT.

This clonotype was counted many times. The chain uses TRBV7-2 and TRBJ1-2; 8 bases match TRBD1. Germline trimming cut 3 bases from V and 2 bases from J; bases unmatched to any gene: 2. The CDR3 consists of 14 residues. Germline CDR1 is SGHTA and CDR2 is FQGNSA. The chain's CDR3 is CASSLDRANYGYTF. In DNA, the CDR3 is TGTGCCAGCAGCTTGGACAGGGCAAACTATGGCTACACCTTC.

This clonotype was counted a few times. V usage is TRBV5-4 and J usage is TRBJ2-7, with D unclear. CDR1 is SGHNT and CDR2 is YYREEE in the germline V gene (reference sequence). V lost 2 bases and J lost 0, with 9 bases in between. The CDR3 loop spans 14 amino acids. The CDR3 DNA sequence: TGTGCCAGCAGCTTAGACGGACGCTCCTACGAGCAGTACTTC. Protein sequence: CASSLDGRSYEQYF.